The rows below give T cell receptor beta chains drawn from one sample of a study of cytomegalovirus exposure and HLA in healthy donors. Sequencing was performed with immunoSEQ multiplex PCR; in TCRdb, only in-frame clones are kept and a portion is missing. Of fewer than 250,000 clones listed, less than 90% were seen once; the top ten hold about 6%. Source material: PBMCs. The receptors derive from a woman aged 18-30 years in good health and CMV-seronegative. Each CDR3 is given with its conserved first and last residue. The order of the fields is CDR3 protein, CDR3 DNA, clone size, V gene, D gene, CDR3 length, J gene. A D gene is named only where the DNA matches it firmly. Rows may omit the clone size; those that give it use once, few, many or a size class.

cdr3_aa: CASSERWTGRRRNEQFF
cdr3_nt: TGTGCCAGCAGTGAAAGGTGGACAGGGCGGCGGAGGAATGAGCAGTTCTTC
clone_size: once
v_call: TRBV2
d_call: TRBD1
cdr3_length: 17
j_call: TRBJ2-1

cdr3_aa: CASSRGAEQYF
cdr3_nt: TGCGCCAGCAGTCGCGGCGCCGAGCAGTACTTC
clone_size: -
v_call: TRBV5-1
d_call: -
cdr3_length: 11
j_call: TRBJ2-7

cdr3_aa: CATSRDRGGPMNTEAFF
cdr3_nt: TGTGCCACCAGCAGAGATCGAGGGGGGCCCATGAACACTGAAGCTTTCTTT
clone_size: -
v_call: TRBV15
d_call: -
cdr3_length: 17
j_call: TRBJ1-1

cdr3_aa: CASSGGTGRSEKLFF
cdr3_nt: TGTGCCAGCAGCGGGGGGACAGGGCGGAGTGAAAAACTGTTTTTT
clone_size: many
v_call: TRBV9
d_call: TRBD1
cdr3_length: 15
j_call: TRBJ1-4

cdr3_aa: CASSQPLSGAHYGYTF
cdr3_nt: TGCGCCAGCAGCCAACCCCTGTCGGGGGCCCACTATGGCTACACCTTC
clone_size: -
v_call: TRBV4-1
d_call: -
cdr3_length: 16
j_call: TRBJ1-2

cdr3_aa: CASSTGPQSNTEAFF
cdr3_nt: TGTGCCAGCAGCACCGGCCCTCAATCGAACACTGAAGCTTTCTTT
clone_size: -
v_call: TRBV14
d_call: -
cdr3_length: 15
j_call: TRBJ1-1

cdr3_aa: CASGTDSNEQFF
cdr3_nt: TGTGCCAGCGGTACGGATTCCAATGAGCAGTTCTTC
clone_size: -
v_call: TRBV7-9
d_call: -
cdr3_length: 12
j_call: TRBJ2-1

cdr3_aa: CASSSQSNSNQPQHF
cdr3_nt: TGTGCCAGTAGTTCCCAGAGCAATAGCAATCAGCCCCAGCATTTT
clone_size: -
v_call: TRBV19
d_call: -
cdr3_length: 15
j_call: TRBJ1-5

cdr3_aa: CASSRQGLGYTF
cdr3_nt: TGTGCCAGCAGTCGACAGGGGCTAGGCTACACCTTC
clone_size: once
v_call: TRBV6-5
d_call: TRBD1
cdr3_length: 12
j_call: TRBJ1-2

cdr3_aa: CASSLEGPLGGYTF
cdr3_nt: TGCGCCAGCAGCTTGGAAGGGCCCCTCGGTGGCTACACCTTC
clone_size: -
v_call: TRBV5-1
d_call: -
cdr3_length: 14
j_call: TRBJ1-2

cdr3_aa: CASSGGQIYGYTF
cdr3_nt: TGTGCCAGCAGTGGGGGACAGATCTATGGCTACACCTTC
clone_size: -
v_call: TRBV28
d_call: TRBD1
cdr3_length: 13
j_call: TRBJ1-2

cdr3_aa: CASSRKSERVSSYEQYF
cdr3_nt: TGTGCCAGCAGCCGTAAATCAGAGCGGGTGAGCTCCTACGAGCAGTACTTC
clone_size: -
v_call: TRBV13
d_call: -
cdr3_length: 17
j_call: TRBJ2-7

cdr3_aa: CASSFSTGGLRSAGNEQFF
cdr3_nt: TGTGCCAGCAGTTTTTCAACGGGGGGGTTAAGGTCGGCTGGGAATGAGCAGTTCTTC
clone_size: -
v_call: TRBV27
d_call: TRBD2
cdr3_length: 19
j_call: TRBJ2-1

cdr3_aa: CASSLGSGSLSYEQYF
cdr3_nt: TGCGCCAGCAGCTTGGGTAGCGGGAGTCTATCCTACGAGCAGTACTTC
clone_size: -
v_call: TRBV5-1
d_call: TRBD2
cdr3_length: 16
j_call: TRBJ2-7

cdr3_aa: CASSLPGRVDGEQYF
cdr3_nt: TGTGCCAGCAGCCTCCCGGGACGGGTCGATGGGGAGCAGTACTTC
clone_size: -
v_call: TRBV5-6
d_call: -
cdr3_length: 15
j_call: TRBJ2-7

cdr3_aa: CSVGGSNQPQHF
cdr3_nt: TGCAGCGTGGGGGGAAGCAATCAGCCCCAGCATTTT
clone_size: once
v_call: TRBV29-1
d_call: -
cdr3_length: 12
j_call: TRBJ1-5

cdr3_aa: CASSFEGGYEQYF
cdr3_nt: TGCGCCAGCAGCTTTGAGGGAGGCTACGAGCAGTACTTC
clone_size: -
v_call: TRBV5-1
d_call: -
cdr3_length: 13
j_call: TRBJ2-7

cdr3_aa: CASSLEVYEQYF
cdr3_nt: TGTGCCAGCAGCTTAGAGGTGTACGAGCAGTACTTC
clone_size: -
v_call: TRBV7-8
d_call: -
cdr3_length: 12
j_call: TRBJ2-7

cdr3_aa: CASSKTGYGYGYTF
cdr3_nt: TGTGCCAGCAGTAAAACAGGGTATGGCTATGGCTACACCTTC
clone_size: -
v_call: TRBV6-5
d_call: -
cdr3_length: 14
j_call: TRBJ1-2

cdr3_aa: CASSSGGAEQYF
cdr3_nt: TGCGCCAGCAGCTCAGGGGGAGCCGAGCAGTACTTC
clone_size: -
v_call: TRBV5-1
d_call: TRBD1
cdr3_length: 12
j_call: TRBJ2-7

cdr3_aa: CASSRAGSSYNEQFF
cdr3_nt: TGTGCCAGCAGTAGAGCGGGGAGCTCCTACAATGAGCAGTTCTTC
clone_size: -
v_call: TRBV27
d_call: TRBD2
cdr3_length: 15
j_call: TRBJ2-1

cdr3_aa: CASSILAGGGNEQFF
cdr3_nt: TGTGCCAGCAGTATCTTAGCGGGAGGGGGTAATGAGCAGTTCTTC
clone_size: few
v_call: TRBV2
d_call: TRBD2
cdr3_length: 15
j_call: TRBJ2-1

cdr3_aa: CASSLIMNTEAFF
cdr3_nt: TGTGCCAGCAGTCTTATCATGAACACTGAAGCTTTCTTT
clone_size: -
v_call: TRBV6-5
d_call: -
cdr3_length: 13
j_call: TRBJ1-1

cdr3_aa: CASSEQAGGYNEQFF
cdr3_nt: TGTGCCAGCAGTGAACAAGCGGGAGGTTACAATGAGCAGTTCTTC
clone_size: -
v_call: TRBV2
d_call: TRBD2
cdr3_length: 15
j_call: TRBJ2-1

cdr3_aa: CASSRDRTNSPLHF
cdr3_nt: TGTGCCAGCAGCCGGGACAGGACTAATTCACCCCTCCACTTT
clone_size: -
v_call: TRBV7-8
d_call: TRBD1
cdr3_length: 14
j_call: TRBJ1-6

cdr3_aa: CSVPQVGTVNTEAFF
cdr3_nt: TGCAGCGTGCCCCAAGTTGGGACGGTGAACACTGAAGCTTTCTTT
clone_size: -
v_call: TRBV29-1
d_call: -
cdr3_length: 15
j_call: TRBJ1-1

cdr3_aa: CAWSGTSGYNTGELFF
cdr3_nt: TGTGCCTGGAGTGGGACTAGCGGGTACAACACCGGGGAGCTGTTTTTT
clone_size: -
v_call: TRBV30
d_call: TRBD2
cdr3_length: 16
j_call: TRBJ2-2

cdr3_aa: CAWSVPGGAYGYTF
cdr3_nt: TGTGCCTGGAGTGTACCTGGGGGGGCCTATGGCTACACCTTC
clone_size: -
v_call: TRBV30
d_call: -
cdr3_length: 14
j_call: TRBJ1-2

cdr3_aa: CASSSTGTGGYGYTF
cdr3_nt: TGTGCCAGCAGCTCTACCGGGACAGGGGGCTATGGCTACACCTTC
clone_size: -
v_call: TRBV11-2
d_call: TRBD1
cdr3_length: 15
j_call: TRBJ1-2

cdr3_aa: CASSRLAGETYEQYF
cdr3_nt: TGTGCCAGCAGTCGCCTAGCGGGGGAGACCTACGAGCAGTACTTC
clone_size: once
v_call: TRBV6-6
d_call: TRBD2
cdr3_length: 15
j_call: TRBJ2-7

cdr3_aa: CASSARDSSLNYEQYF
cdr3_nt: TGCGCCAGCAGCGCCAGGGACAGTTCCCTAAACTACGAGCAGTACTTC
clone_size: -
v_call: TRBV5-1
d_call: TRBD1
cdr3_length: 16
j_call: TRBJ2-7

cdr3_aa: CASSSTVNTEAFF
cdr3_nt: TGTGCCAGCAGTTCTACAGTGAACACTGAAGCTTTCTTT
clone_size: -
v_call: TRBV27
d_call: -
cdr3_length: 13
j_call: TRBJ1-1

cdr3_aa: CASSIDGRNQPQHF
cdr3_nt: TGTGCCAGTAGTATAGACGGACGCAATCAGCCCCAGCATTTT
clone_size: few
v_call: TRBV19
d_call: -
cdr3_length: 14
j_call: TRBJ1-5

cdr3_aa: CAWGGGPGTYEQYF
cdr3_nt: TGTGCCTGGGGAGGCGGGCCGGGAACCTACGAGCAGTACTTC
clone_size: -
v_call: TRBV30
d_call: -
cdr3_length: 14
j_call: TRBJ2-7

cdr3_aa: CASSETSGGSSYNEQFF
cdr3_nt: TGTGCCAGCAGCGAAACTAGCGGGGGAAGCTCCTACAATGAGCAGTTCTTC
clone_size: -
v_call: TRBV2
d_call: TRBD2
cdr3_length: 17
j_call: TRBJ2-1

cdr3_aa: CASTHLGQMEKLFF
cdr3_nt: TGTGCCAGTACTCACTTGGGACAGATGGAAAAACTGTTTTTT
clone_size: once
v_call: TRBV6-5
d_call: TRBD1
cdr3_length: 14
j_call: TRBJ1-4

cdr3_aa: CASSNRDRVGGAFF
cdr3_nt: TGTGCCAGCAGTAACCGGGACAGGGTTGGGGGAGCTTTCTTT
clone_size: -
v_call: TRBV27
d_call: TRBD1
cdr3_length: 14
j_call: TRBJ1-1

cdr3_aa: CASSEVGRGLGGYTF
cdr3_nt: TGTGCCAGCAGTGAAGTTGGCAGGGGGCTGGGAGGCTACACCTTC
clone_size: -
v_call: TRBV6-1
d_call: TRBD1
cdr3_length: 15
j_call: TRBJ1-2

cdr3_aa: CASSLTSGTDPYEQYF
cdr3_nt: TGTGCCAGCAGCTTGACGTCTGGGACGGATCCCTACGAGCAGTACTTC
clone_size: -
v_call: TRBV5-8
d_call: -
cdr3_length: 16
j_call: TRBJ2-7

cdr3_aa: CASSLVRTLGYGYTF
cdr3_nt: TGCGCCAGCAGCTTAGTGCGGACGCTGGGCTATGGCTACACCTTC
clone_size: -
v_call: TRBV5-1
d_call: -
cdr3_length: 15
j_call: TRBJ1-2

cdr3_aa: CASSFLPPYNEQFF
cdr3_nt: TGCGCCAGCAGCTTTCTCCCCCCCTACAATGAGCAGTTCTTC
clone_size: -
v_call: TRBV5-1
d_call: -
cdr3_length: 14
j_call: TRBJ2-1

cdr3_aa: CAWSVSEGERNTIYF
cdr3_nt: TGTGCCTGGAGTGTGAGCGAGGGCGAAAGAAACACCATATATTTT
clone_size: -
v_call: TRBV30
d_call: -
cdr3_length: 15
j_call: TRBJ1-3

cdr3_aa: CASSEASGGANEQFF
cdr3_nt: TGTGCCAGCAGTGAAGCTAGCGGGGGGGCCAATGAGCAGTTCTTC
clone_size: -
v_call: TRBV6-1
d_call: TRBD2
cdr3_length: 15
j_call: TRBJ2-1

cdr3_aa: CSVVEVALHSRKTQYF
cdr3_nt: TGCAGCGTTGTGGAGGTGGCGCTACACTCTCGGAAGACCCAGTACTTC
clone_size: -
v_call: TRBV29-1
d_call: -
cdr3_length: 16
j_call: TRBJ2-5

cdr3_aa: CASSELGGVNEKLFF
cdr3_nt: TGTGCCAGCAGTGAACTTGGAGGAGTAAATGAAAAACTGTTTTTT
clone_size: -
v_call: TRBV6-1
d_call: -
cdr3_length: 15
j_call: TRBJ1-4

cdr3_aa: CASSWKGDQPQHF
cdr3_nt: TGTGCCAGCAGTTGGAAGGGAGATCAGCCCCAGCATTTT
clone_size: few
v_call: TRBV6-6
d_call: -
cdr3_length: 13
j_call: TRBJ1-5

cdr3_aa: CASSVRRGTHASF
cdr3_nt: TGTGCCAGCAGCGTGAGGCGGGGGACGCATGCATCCTTC
clone_size: -
v_call: TRBV13
d_call: -
cdr3_length: 13
j_call: TRBJ1-2

cdr3_aa: CAWSGGGGYEQYF
cdr3_nt: TGTGCCTGGAGTGGCGGGGGCGGCTACGAGCAGTACTTC
clone_size: -
v_call: TRBV30
d_call: -
cdr3_length: 13
j_call: TRBJ2-7

cdr3_aa: CASSGLFNPLNTEAFF
cdr3_nt: TGTGCCAGCAGTGGACTTTTCAATCCCCTCAACACTGAAGCTTTCTTT
clone_size: once
v_call: TRBV25-1
d_call: -
cdr3_length: 16
j_call: TRBJ1-1

cdr3_aa: CASSQGRGTYGNQPQHF
cdr3_nt: TGTGCCAGTAGTCAAGGAAGGGGGACGTATGGCAATCAGCCCCAGCATTTT
clone_size: -
v_call: TRBV19
d_call: -
cdr3_length: 17
j_call: TRBJ1-5

cdr3_aa: CASSYGPGANVLTF
cdr3_nt: TGTGCCAGCAGTTATGGCCCTGGGGCCAACGTCCTGACTTTC
clone_size: -
v_call: TRBV6-5
d_call: -
cdr3_length: 14
j_call: TRBJ2-6